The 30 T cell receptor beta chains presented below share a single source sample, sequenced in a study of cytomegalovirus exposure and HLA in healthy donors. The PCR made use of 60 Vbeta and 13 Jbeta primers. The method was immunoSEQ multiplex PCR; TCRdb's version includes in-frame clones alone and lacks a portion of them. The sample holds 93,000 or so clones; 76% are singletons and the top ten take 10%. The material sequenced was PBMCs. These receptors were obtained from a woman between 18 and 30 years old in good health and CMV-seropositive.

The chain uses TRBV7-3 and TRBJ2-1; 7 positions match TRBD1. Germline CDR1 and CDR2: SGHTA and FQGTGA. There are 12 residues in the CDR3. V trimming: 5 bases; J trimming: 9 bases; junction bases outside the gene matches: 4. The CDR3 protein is CASSPDRAEQFF. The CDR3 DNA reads TGTGCCAGCAGCCCAGACAGGGCTGAGCAGTTCTTC.

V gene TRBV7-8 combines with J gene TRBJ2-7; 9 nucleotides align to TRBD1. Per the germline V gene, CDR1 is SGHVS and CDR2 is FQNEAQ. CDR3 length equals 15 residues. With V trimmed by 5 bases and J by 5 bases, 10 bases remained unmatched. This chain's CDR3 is CASSRLGTGFHEQYF. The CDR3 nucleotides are TGTGCCAGCAGCCGTCTCGGGACAGGGTTCCACGAGCAGTACTTC.

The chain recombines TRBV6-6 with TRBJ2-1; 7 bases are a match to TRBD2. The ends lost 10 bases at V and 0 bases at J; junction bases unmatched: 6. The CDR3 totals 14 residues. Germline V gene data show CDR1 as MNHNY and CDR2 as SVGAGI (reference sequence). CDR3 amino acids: CATLRGSSYNEQFF. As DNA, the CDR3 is TGTGCCACCCTCCGCGGGAGCTCCTACAATGAGCAGTTCTTC.

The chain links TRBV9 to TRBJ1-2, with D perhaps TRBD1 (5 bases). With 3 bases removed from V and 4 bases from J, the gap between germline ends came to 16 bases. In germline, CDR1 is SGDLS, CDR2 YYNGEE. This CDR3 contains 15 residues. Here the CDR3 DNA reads TGTGCCAGCAGCGGCCGGGGCGGGGACTCCTATGGCTACACCTTC. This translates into CASSGRGGDSYGYTF.

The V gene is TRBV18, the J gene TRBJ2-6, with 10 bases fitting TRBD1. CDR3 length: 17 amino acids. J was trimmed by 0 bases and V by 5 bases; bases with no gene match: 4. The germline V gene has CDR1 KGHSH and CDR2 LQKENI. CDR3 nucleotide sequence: TGTGCCAGCTCAAACCGGGACAGGGGCTCTGGGGCCAACGTCCTGACTTTC. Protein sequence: CASSNRDRGSGANVLTF.

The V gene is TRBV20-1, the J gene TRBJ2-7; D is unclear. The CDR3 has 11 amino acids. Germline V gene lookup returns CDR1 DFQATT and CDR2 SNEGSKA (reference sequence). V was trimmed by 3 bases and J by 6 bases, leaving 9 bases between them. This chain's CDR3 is CSARVTREQYF. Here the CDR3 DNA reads TGCAGTGCTAGGGTAACGCGCGAGCAGTACTTC.

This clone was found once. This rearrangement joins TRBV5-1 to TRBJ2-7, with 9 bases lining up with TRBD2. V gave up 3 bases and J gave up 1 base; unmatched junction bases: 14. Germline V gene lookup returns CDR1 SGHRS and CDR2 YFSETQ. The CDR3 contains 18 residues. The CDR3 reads CASSWVGLAGTQSYEQYF. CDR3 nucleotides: TGCGCCAGCAGCTGGGTCGGGCTAGCGGGGACGCAATCCTACGAGCAGTACTTC.

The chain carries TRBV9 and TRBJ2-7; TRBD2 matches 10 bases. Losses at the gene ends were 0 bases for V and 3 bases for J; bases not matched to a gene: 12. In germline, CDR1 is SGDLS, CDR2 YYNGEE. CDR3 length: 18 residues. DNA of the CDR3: TGTGCCAGCAGCGTAGCGGCTAGCGGGGGCCCACCCTACTACGAGCAGTACTTC. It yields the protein CASSVAASGGPPYYEQYF.

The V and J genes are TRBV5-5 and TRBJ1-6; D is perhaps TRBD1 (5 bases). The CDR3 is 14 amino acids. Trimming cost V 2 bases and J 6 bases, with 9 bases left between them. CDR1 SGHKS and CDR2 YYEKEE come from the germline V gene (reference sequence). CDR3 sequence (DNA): TGTGCCAGCAGCTTACGACAGATTAATTCACCCCTCCACTTT. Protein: CASSLRQINSPLHF.

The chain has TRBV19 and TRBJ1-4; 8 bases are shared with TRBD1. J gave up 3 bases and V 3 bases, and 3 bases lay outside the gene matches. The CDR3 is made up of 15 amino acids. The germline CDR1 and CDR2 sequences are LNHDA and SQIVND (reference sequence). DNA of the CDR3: TGTGCCAGTAGTATGGTGGACAGGGCTAATGAAAAACTGTTTTTT. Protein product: CASSMVDRANEKLFF.

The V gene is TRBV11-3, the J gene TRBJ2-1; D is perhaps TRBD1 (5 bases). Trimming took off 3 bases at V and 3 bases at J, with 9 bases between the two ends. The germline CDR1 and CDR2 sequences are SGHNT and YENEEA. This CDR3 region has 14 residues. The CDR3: CASSFLRDYNEQFF. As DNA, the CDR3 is TGTGCCAGCAGCTTTCTCAGGGACTACAATGAGCAGTTCTTC.

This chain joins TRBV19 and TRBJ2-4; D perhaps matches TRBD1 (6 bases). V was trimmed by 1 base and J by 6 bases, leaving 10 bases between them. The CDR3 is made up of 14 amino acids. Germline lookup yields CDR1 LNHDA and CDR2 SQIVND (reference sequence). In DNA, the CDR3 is TGTGCCAGTAGTATAGGCGGCAGGGGAAACATTCAGTACTTC. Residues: CASSIGGRGNIQYF.

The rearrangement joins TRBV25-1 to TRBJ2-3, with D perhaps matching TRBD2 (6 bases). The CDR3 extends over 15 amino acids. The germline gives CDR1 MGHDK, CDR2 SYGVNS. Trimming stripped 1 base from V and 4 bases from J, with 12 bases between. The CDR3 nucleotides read TGTGCCAGCAGTGAATTCGGGGGTGGGGCAGATACGCAGTATTTT. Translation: CASSEFGGGADTQYF. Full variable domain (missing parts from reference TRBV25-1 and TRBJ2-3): EADIYQTPRYLVIGTGKKITLECSQTMGHDKMYWYQQDPGMELHLIHYSYGVNSTEKGDLSSESTVSRIRTEHFPLTLESARPSHTSQYLCASSEFGGGADTQYFGPGTRLTVL.

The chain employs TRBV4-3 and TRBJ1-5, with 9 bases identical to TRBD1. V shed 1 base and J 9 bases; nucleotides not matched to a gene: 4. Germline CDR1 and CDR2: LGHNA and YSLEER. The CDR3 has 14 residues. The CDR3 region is CASSQGTGGRPQHF. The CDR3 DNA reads TGCGCCAGCAGCCAAGGAACAGGGGGCAGGCCCCAGCATTTT.

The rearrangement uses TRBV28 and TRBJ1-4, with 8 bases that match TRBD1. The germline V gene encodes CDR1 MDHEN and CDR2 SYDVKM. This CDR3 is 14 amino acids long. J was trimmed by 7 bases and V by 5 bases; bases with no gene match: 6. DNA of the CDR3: TGTGCCAGCAGTCCGGACAGGGTTGGTGAAAAACTGTTTTTT. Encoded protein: CASSPDRVGEKLFF.

The CDR3 is CASSLWTGPGYTF. In DNA, the CDR3 is TGTGCCAGCAGCCTATGGACAGGTCCTGGCTACACCTTC. The V and J genes are TRBV5-6 and TRBJ1-2; TRBD1 aligns across 7 bases. CDR3 length equals 13 residues. V lost 4 bases and J lost 7; bases outside the gene matches: 7. CDR1 is SGHDT, CDR2 YYEEEE, per germline. Variable domain in full (rest from reference TRBV5-6 and TRBJ1-2): DAGVTQSPTHLIKTRGQQVTLRCSPKSGHDTVSWYQQALGQGPQFIFQYYEEEERQRGNFPDRFSGHQFPNYSSELNVNALLLGDSALYLCASSLWTGPGYTFGSGTRLTVV.

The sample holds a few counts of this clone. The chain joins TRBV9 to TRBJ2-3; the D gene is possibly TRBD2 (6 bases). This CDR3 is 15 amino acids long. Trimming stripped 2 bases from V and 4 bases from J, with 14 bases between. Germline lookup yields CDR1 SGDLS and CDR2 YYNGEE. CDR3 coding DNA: TGTGCCAGCAGCGTCTCTGGAGGAGGGGCAGATACGCAGTATTTT. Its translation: CASSVSGGGADTQYF.

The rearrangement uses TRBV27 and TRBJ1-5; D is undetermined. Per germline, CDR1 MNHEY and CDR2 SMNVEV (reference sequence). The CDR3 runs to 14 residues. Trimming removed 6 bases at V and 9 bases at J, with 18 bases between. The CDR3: CASSDGSFDRPQHF. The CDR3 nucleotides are TGTGCCAGCAGCGACGGGTCTTTCGATAGGCCCCAGCATTTT.

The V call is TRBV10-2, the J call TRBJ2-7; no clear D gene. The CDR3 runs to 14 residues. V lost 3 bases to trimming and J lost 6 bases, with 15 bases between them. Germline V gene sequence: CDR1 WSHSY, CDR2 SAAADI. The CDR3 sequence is CASSETFGRSEQYF. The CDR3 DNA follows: TGCGCCAGCAGTGAAACGTTCGGTCGTAGCGAGCAGTACTTC.

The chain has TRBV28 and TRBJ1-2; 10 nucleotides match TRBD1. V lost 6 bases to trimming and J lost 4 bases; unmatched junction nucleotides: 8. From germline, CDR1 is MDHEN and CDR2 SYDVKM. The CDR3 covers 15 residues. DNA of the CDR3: TGTGCCAGCAGACCCCAGACAGGGGGCAGCTATGGCTACACCTTC. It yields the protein CASRPQTGGSYGYTF.

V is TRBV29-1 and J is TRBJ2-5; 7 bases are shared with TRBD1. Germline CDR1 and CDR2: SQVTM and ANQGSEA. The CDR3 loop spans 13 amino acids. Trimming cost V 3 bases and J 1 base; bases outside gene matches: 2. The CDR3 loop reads CSVETGTQETQYF. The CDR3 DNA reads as TGCAGCGTTGAGACAGGGACCCAAGAGACCCAGTACTTC.

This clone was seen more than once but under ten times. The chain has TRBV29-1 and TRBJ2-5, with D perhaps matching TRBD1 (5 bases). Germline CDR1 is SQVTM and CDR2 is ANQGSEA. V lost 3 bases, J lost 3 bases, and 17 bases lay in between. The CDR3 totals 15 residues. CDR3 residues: CSVEPSRVREETQYF. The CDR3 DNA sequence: TGCAGCGTTGAGCCCTCCAGGGTGCGCGAAGAGACCCAGTACTTC.

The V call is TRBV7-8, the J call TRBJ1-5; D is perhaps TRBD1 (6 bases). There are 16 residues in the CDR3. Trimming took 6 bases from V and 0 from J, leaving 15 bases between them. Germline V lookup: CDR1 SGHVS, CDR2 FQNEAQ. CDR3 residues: CASRADRHYSNQPQHF. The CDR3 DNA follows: TGTGCCAGCAGAGCGGACAGACATTATAGCAATCAGCCCCAGCATTTT.

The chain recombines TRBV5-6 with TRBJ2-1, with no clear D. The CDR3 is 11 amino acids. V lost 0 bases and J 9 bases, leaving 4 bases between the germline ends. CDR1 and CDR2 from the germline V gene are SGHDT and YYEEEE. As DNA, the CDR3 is TGTGCCAGCAGCTTGGGGGCTGAGCAGTTCTTC. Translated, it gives CASSLGAEQFF. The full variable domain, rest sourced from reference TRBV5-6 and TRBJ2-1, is DAGVTQSPTHLIKTRGQQVTLRCSPKSGHDTVSWYQQALGQGPQFIFQYYEEEERQRGNFPDRFSGHQFPNYSSELNVNALLLGDSALYLCASSLGAEQFFGPGTRLTVL.

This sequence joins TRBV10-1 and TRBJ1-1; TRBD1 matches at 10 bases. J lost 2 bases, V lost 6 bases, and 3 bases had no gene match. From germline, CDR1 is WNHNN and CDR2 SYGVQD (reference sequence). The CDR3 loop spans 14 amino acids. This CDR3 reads CASRDRGGNTEAFF. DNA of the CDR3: TGCGCCAGCAGGGACAGGGGGGGAAACACTGAAGCTTTCTTT.

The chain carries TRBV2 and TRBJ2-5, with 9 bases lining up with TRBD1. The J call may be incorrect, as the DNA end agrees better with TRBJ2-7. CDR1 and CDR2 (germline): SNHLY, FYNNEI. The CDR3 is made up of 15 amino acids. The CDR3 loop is CASKLSGTGTYEQYF. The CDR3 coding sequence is TGTGCCAGCAAGCTTTCCGGGACAGGGACGTACGAGCAGTACTTC.

CDR3 amino acids: CSVGLLMNTEAFF. The CDR3 bases are TGCAGCGTGGGGCTCCTTATGAACACTGAAGCTTTCTTT. The rearrangement uses TRBV29-1 and TRBJ1-1; weak D call: TRBD1 (5 bases). Germline V CDR1 and CDR2: SQVTM, ANQGSEA. The length of the CDR3 is 13 residues. The V and J ends lost 6 bases and 0 bases respectively, with 11 bases between them.

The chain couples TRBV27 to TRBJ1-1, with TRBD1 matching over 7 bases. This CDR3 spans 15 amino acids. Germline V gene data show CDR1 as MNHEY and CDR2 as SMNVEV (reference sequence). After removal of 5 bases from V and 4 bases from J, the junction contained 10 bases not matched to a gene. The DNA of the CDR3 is TGTGCCAGCAGTGGGCTCAGGGGGGTAGGCACTGAAGCTTTCTTT. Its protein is CASSGLRGVGTEAFF.

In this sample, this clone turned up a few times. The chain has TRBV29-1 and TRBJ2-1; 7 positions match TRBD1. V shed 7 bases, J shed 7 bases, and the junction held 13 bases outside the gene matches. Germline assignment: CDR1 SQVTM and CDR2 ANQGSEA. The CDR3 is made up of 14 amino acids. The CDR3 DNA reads TGCAGCGGCTGGGACAGTTGGACCGGGAATGAGCAGTTCTTC. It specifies CSGWDSWTGNEQFF.

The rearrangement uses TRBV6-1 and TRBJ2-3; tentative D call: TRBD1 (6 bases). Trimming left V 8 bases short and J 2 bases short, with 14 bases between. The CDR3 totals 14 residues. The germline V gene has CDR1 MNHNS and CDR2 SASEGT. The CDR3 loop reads CASGPQGNTDTQYF. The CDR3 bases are TGTGCCAGCGGACCACAGGGTAACACAGATACGCAGTATTTT.